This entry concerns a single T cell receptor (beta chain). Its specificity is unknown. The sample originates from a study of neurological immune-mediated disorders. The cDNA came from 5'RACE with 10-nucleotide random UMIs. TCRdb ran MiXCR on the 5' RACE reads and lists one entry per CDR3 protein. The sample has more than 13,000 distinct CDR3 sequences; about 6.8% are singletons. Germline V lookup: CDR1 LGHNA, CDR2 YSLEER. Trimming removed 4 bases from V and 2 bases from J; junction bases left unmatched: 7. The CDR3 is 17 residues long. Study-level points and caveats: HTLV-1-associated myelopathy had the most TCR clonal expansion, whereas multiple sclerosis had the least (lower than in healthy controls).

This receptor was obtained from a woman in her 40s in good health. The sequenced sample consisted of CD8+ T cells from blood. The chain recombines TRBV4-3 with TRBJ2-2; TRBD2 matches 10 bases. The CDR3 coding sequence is TGCGCCAGCAGCCCGCGGACTAGCGGAGAAAACACCGGGGAGCTGTTTTTT. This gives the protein CASSPRTSGENTGELFF.